These 9 T cell receptor beta chains originate from one sample sequenced in a study of blood T cell repertoires in COVID-19. Measured with immunoSEQ multiplex PCR; TCRdb has only the in-frame clones, and not every one. This repertoire shows about 150,000 clones, about 85% found once; its top ten account for approximately 8%. Specimen: PBMCs or T cells enriched from blood (not recorded which). The receptors come from a woman between 50 and 59 years old who had recovered from COVID-19.

The sample holds a few counts of this clone. This rearrangement joins TRBV19 to TRBJ1-2; no firm D call. Trimming stripped 6 bases from V and 7 bases from J, with 15 bases between. Germline assignment: CDR1 LNHDA and CDR2 SQIVND (reference sequence). The CDR3 spans 13 residues. In nucleotides, the CDR3 is TGTGCCAGTAGCCTAAACAGAGTGGGTGGCTACACCTTC. Translation gives CASSLNRVGGYTF.

This chain connects TRBV24-1 to TRBJ1-1; the D is unclear. V was clipped by 4 bases and J by 8 bases, with 10 bases between them. The CDR3 loop spans 12 amino acids. In germline, CDR1 is KGHDR, CDR2 SFDVKD. CDR3 sequence (DNA): TGTGCCACCAGTGACGCCTTGAGGGAAGCTTTCTTT. Its protein is CATSDALREAFF.

CDR3 in DNA: TGTGCCAGCAGCCCGACCCTACAGGGGGCTAAGCAGTACTTC. This codes for CASSPTLQGAKQYF. The V and J genes are TRBV4-2 and TRBJ2-7, with 9 bases that match TRBD1. CDR3 length: 14 amino acids. The trim removed 4 bases at V and 8 bases at J, leaving 9 bases unmatched. Germline CDR1 LGHNA, CDR2 YNFKEQ.

The chain employs TRBV28 and TRBJ1-2, with D hard to call. Germline V gives CDR1 MDHEN, CDR2 SYDVKM. V was shortened by 4 bases and J by 3 bases, with 6 bases between the two germline ends. The CDR3 consists of 12 residues. CDR3 bases: TGTGCCAGCAGTTCGAGGGACTATGGCTACACCTTC. Protein product: CASSSRDYGYTF.

The J gene is TRBJ1-1, the V gene TRBV6-5; 7 nucleotides line up with TRBD1. The ends lost 6 bases at V and 0 bases at J; junction bases unmatched: 7. Germline V gene sequence: CDR1 MNHEY, CDR2 SVGAGI. The CDR3 covers 15 residues. Here the CDR3 DNA reads TGTGCCAGCAGGGGACAGAACAGTATGAACACTGAAGCTTTCTTT. It is translated as CASRGQNSMNTEAFF.

The rearrangement uses TRBV28 and TRBJ1-2; 8 bases align to TRBD1. V shed 11 bases, J shed 1 base, and the junction held 18 bases outside the gene matches. Per the germline V gene, CDR1 is MDHEN and CDR2 is SYDVKM. The CDR3 has 17 residues. The CDR3 is CAVPVDTRGPDNYGYTF. CDR3 DNA: TGTGCCGTCCCCGTAGATACCAGGGGGCCCGATAACTATGGCTACACCTTC.

Details on this clone: Distinct nucleotide sequences in the sample also encode this CDR3. Written as DNA, the CDR3 is TGTGCCAGCAGCTTCGAACAGGGGTACGAGCAGTACTTC. This codes for CASSFEQGYEQYF. The J gene is TRBJ2-7, the V gene TRBV7-2; 7 bases map to TRBD1. Germline CDR1 and CDR2: SGHTA and FQGNSA. The CDR3 runs 13 residues. Trimming removed 3 bases from V and 4 bases from J; junction bases left unmatched: 3.

V gene TRBV5-1 combines with J gene TRBJ2-2; 11 nucleotides agree with TRBD2. The V segment lost 3 bases and the J segment 6 bases; nucleotides outside the gene matches: 7. Germline CDR1 reads SGHRS; CDR2 reads YFSETQ. The CDR3 is made up of 16 amino acids. The CDR3 loop is CASSYIAGGLAGELFF. In DNA form, the CDR3 reads TGCGCCAGCAGCTACATAGCGGGGGGGCTCGCCGGGGAGCTGTTTTTT.

V usage is TRBV7-3 and J usage is TRBJ2-3, with TRBD2 identical over 10 bases. This CDR3 contains 16 residues. CDR1 SGHTA and CDR2 FQGTGA come from the germline V gene. V lost 4 bases and J lost 0; bases outside the gene matches: 4. The CDR3 region is CASSSGTSASTDTQYF. CDR3 in DNA: TGTGCCAGCAGCTCCGGGACTAGCGCAAGCACAGATACGCAGTATTTT.